This TCR beta chain was found in a study of blood T cell repertoires in COVID-19. Study-wide background: Researchers got acute and convalescent COVID-19 samples from the United States, Italy and Spain.

Authors' methods: Amplifying reference gene primers gave estimates of nucleated cell counts. Clones were read by immunoSEQ multiplex PCR, and TCRdb kept only the in-frame ones, dropping some. That table furnishes V, J and clone size, whereas the DNA furnished D and trimming. The sample lists a few hundred thousand clones; roughly 91% were seen once. All enrollees were roughly 18 to 100 years old and from 25 or so US areas. Participants were placed into cohorts based on the clinical history they reported. The CDR3 spans 14 residues. Germline V gene lookup returns CDR1 MNHEY and CDR2 SMNVEV (reference sequence). The V end lost 7 bases, the J end lost 1 base, and 13 bases lay between the germline ends.

Material for sequencing was PBMCs or T cells enriched from blood (not recorded which). This receptor was taken from a woman in her twenties or thirties who had recovered from COVID-19. The chain joins TRBV27 to TRBJ1-1; the D is unclear. For the CDR3, the DNA is TGTGCCAGCACCGCCTTGGAGAGGAACACTGAAGCTTTCTTT. It encodes CASTALERNTEAFF.